Listed here are 5 T cell receptor beta chains from one sample, sequenced in a study of blood T cell repertoires in COVID-19. Generated by immunoSEQ multiplex PCR, the TCRdb table keeps only in-frame clones and is missing some. This sample yields around 250,000 clones, of which over 70% are seen a single time; roughly 9.4% belongs to the top ten. The sequencing sample was made of peripheral blood. These receptors were obtained from a man between 40 and 49 years old with active or convalescent COVID-19.

This chain connects TRBV4-2 to TRBJ2-1, with 10 positions matching TRBD2. V lost 0 bases, J lost 9 bases, and 8 bases stayed unmatched. The CDR3 length is 16 residues. CDR1 and CDR2 (germline): LGHNA, YNFKEQ. CDR3 region: CASSQDRAGGPGEQFF. CDR3 bases: TGTGCCAGCAGCCAAGATAGAGCGGGAGGGCCAGGTGAGCAGTTCTTC.

This clone has just one count. V and J are TRBV12-5 and TRBJ2-4; TRBD2 agrees at 9 bases. Germline CDR1 is LGHNT and CDR2 is FRNRAP. Losses at the gene ends were 7 bases for V and 0 bases for J; bases not matched to a gene: 4. The CDR3 covers 15 residues. The CDR3 DNA reads TGTGCTAGTGCCAATAGCGGGGGAGCCAAAAACATTCAGTACTTC. Amino acids: CASANSGGAKNIQYF.

The V call is TRBV7-2, the J call TRBJ2-4, with D possibly matching TRBD1 (6 bases). The CDR3 totals 14 residues. V was pared by 5 bases and J by 0 bases, with 8 bases between. Germline CDR1 SGHTA, CDR2 FQGNSA. CDR3 residues: CASSLQGAKNIQYF. CDR3 nucleotides: TGTGCCAGCAGCCTACAGGGAGCCAAAAACATTCAGTACTTC. Based on the CDR3 plus reference TRBV7-2 and TRBJ2-4, the full variable domain is GAGVSQSPSNKVTEKGKDVELRCDPISGHTALYWYRQSLGQGLEFLIYFQGNSAPDKSGLPSDRFSAERTGGSVSTLTIQRTQQEDSAVYLCASSLQGAKNIQYFGAGTRLSVL.

The chain employs TRBV7-9 and TRBJ1-6, with 9 nucleotides matching TRBD1. Germline loops: CDR1 SEHNR, CDR2 FQNEAQ (reference sequence). CDR3 length: 16 residues. V lost 0 bases to trimming and J lost 9 bases; unmatched junction nucleotides: 6. CDR3 region: CASSLAPGQGGSPLHF. The CDR3 coding sequence is TGTGCCAGCAGCTTAGCACCGGGACAGGGCGGTTCACCCCTCCACTTT. Complete variable domain (other parts from reference TRBV7-9 and TRBJ1-6): DTGVSQNPRHKITKRGQNVTFRCDPISEHNRLYWYRQTLGQGPEFLTYFQNEAQLEKSRLLSDRFSAERPKGSFSTLEIQRTEQGDSAMYLCASSLAPGQGGSPLHFGNGTRLTVT.

The J gene is TRBJ2-6, the V gene TRBV30; 11 nucleotides line up with TRBD1. Losses at the gene ends were 0 bases for V and 4 bases for J; bases not matched to a gene: 5. Germline V CDR1 and CDR2: GTSNPN, SVGIG (reference sequence). The CDR3 consists of 17 residues. The CDR3 loop reads CAWSVEDRGPGANVLTF. For the CDR3, the DNA is TGTGCCTGGAGTGTCGAGGACAGGGGGCCAGGGGCCAACGTCCTGACTTTC. The entire variable domain, with the rest obtained from reference TRBV30 and TRBJ2-6, is as follows: SQTIHQWPATLVQPVGSPLSLECTVEGTSNPNLYWYRQAAGRGLQLLFYSVGIGQISSEVPQNLSASRPQDRQFILSSKKLLLSDSGFYLCAWSVEDRGPGANVLTFGAGSRLTVL.